This TCR beta chain was retrieved from a study of cytomegalovirus exposure and HLA in healthy donors. Study context: An earlier analysis found under 130 million unique TCR beta sequences from approximately 170 million T cells.

Participants comprised healthy donors of bone marrow. Findings of the study overall: A later analysis revealed that TCR association rates differed between HLA loci, peaking at DRB1 and bottoming out at HLA-C. Judged likely to be a sequencing artifact was a cluster of highly shared sequence variants.

Both 60 Vbeta primers and 13 Jbeta primers went into the PCR. Sequenced by immunoSEQ multiplex PCR; TCRdb stores in-frame clones only, minus some. This sample has about 130,000 clones; 75% to 90% occur once, and the top ten carry approximately 10%. The length of the CDR3 is 13 residues. Trimming took 2 bases from V and 2 from J, leaving 6 bases between them. The V gene's germline CDR1 is SGHTA and CDR2 FQGTGA. As concerns this clone: Its antigen remains unknown.

This sequence originates from a man aged 30 to 45 in good health and CMV-seropositive. The specimen was PBMCs. The chain recombines TRBV7-3 with TRBJ1-2, with D perhaps TRBD1 (6 bases). Written as DNA, the CDR3 is TGTGCCAGCAGCTTACAGGGGAACTATGGCTACACCTTC. As protein: CASSLQGNYGYTF.